The text below deals with one T cell receptor (beta chain). The antigen is not known. In the PCR, 60 Vbeta and 13 Jbeta primers were used. The assay was immunoSEQ multiplex PCR, and TCRdb's table has in-frame clones only and misses some. The data hold fewer than 200,000 clones, with 80% to 90% observed a single time. The CDR3 spans 14 residues. Trimming removed 2 bases from V and 2 bases from J, with 9 bases in between. Germline values: CDR1 MDHEN, CDR2 SYDVKM. This entry is derived from a study of cytomegalovirus exposure and HLA in healthy donors. Study overall: Genotyping showed approximately 81% of some 400 donors falling in the Caucasian-associated ancestry cluster. Study findings and constraints: Trimming of TCR beta V- and J-genes showed a link, identified in a later analysis, to a missense DCLRE1C variant. In an earlier analysis, productive rearrangement rates for most beta V segments clustered near 87% or 30%. Cytomegalovirus association was assigned to about 150 TCR beta chains.

Sequencing used PBMCs. The chain recombines TRBV28 with TRBJ1-2; maybe TRBD1 (6 bases). The clonotype originates from a man aged 45-65 years in good health and CMV-seropositive. CDR3 protein: CASSLPQGNYGYTF. The CDR3 nucleotides read TGTGCCAGCAGTTTACCCCAGGGGAACTATGGCTACACCTTC.